One sample yielded the 24 T cell receptor beta chains listed below, sequenced in a study of identical twins. From the 5' RACE reads, TCRdb called clonotypes with MiXCR, one entry per CDR3 protein. Of some 1,600,000 distinct CDR3 sequences listed, about 30% are singletons. What was sequenced was cord blood. Receptors were obtained from a newborn girl in good health.

The chain employs TRBV19 and TRBJ1-1, with D tentatively TRBD1 (6 bases). The ends were cut back, 3 bases at V and 1 base at J, with 12 bases in the middle. CDR1 and CDR2 (germline): LNHDA, SQIVND (reference sequence). The CDR3 covers 15 residues. The CDR3 nucleotides are TGTGCCAGTAGTATCCCTCGGGACAAGAACACTGAAGCTTTCTTT. As protein: CASSIPRDKNTEAFF.

The V call is TRBV4-1, the J call TRBJ1-2; D not certain. In germline, CDR1 is MGHRA, CDR2 YSYEKL. The CDR3 sequence is 13 residues long. The V gene lost 4 bases and the J gene lost 4 bases, with 10 bases spanning the gap. As DNA, the CDR3 is TGCGCCAGCAGCCCTGACGTTATCTATGGCTACACCTTC. Its translation: CASSPDVIYGYTF.

The chain couples TRBV27 to TRBJ2-1; D not resolved. CDR1 and CDR2 (germline): MNHEY, SMNVEV (reference sequence). The germline V and J ends were trimmed by 0 bases and 2 bases, with 11 bases remaining between them. The CDR3 runs to 16 residues. As DNA, the CDR3 is TGTGCCAGCAGTTTATCGAGGTTCCGGACCTACAATGAGCAGTTCTTC. This codes for CASSLSRFRTYNEQFF.

This clonotype has only a few counts. The rearrangement links TRBV24-1 to TRBJ2-3, with 8 bases matching TRBD2. The CDR3 has 17 amino acids. With V trimmed by 0 bases and J by 0 bases, 4 bases remained unmatched. Germline V lookup: CDR1 KGHDR, CDR2 SFDVKD. The CDR3 sequence is CATSDLTASGSTDTQYF. Written as DNA, the CDR3 is TGTGCCACCAGTGATTTGACGGCTAGCGGGAGCACAGATACGCAGTATTTT.

The V call is TRBV7-9, the J call TRBJ2-7; 9 positions match TRBD2. This CDR3 spans 13 amino acids. Trimming removed 8 bases from V and 6 bases from J; junction bases left unmatched: 8. Germline CDR1 SEHNR, CDR2 FQNEAQ (reference sequence). CDR3 sequence reads: CASRPETSGEQYF. The CDR3 nucleotides are TGTGCCAGCCGTCCCGAGACTAGCGGCGAGCAGTACTTC.

The chain combines TRBV15 with TRBJ2-1; 9 nucleotides line up with TRBD2. The J call is doubtful: the DNA matches TRBJ2-7 better. The CDR3 length is 17 residues. Germline assignment: CDR1 LNHNV and CDR2 YYDKDF (reference sequence). This chain's CDR3 is CATSREAGLAAYNEQYF. The CDR3 DNA reads as TGTGCCACCAGCAGAGAAGCGGGACTAGCTGCCTACAATGAGCAGTACTTC.

The J gene is TRBJ2-2, the V gene TRBV14; D possibly corresponds to TRBD2 (5 bases). From germline, CDR1 is SGHDN and CDR2 FVKESK. The CDR3 spans 14 residues. Trimming cost V 0 bases and J 5 bases, with 7 bases left between them. The CDR3 region has the DNA TGTGCCAGCAGCCAAGATTGGACTACCGGGGAGCTGTTTTTT. As protein: CASSQDWTTGELFF.

This clonotype came up a few times. V gene TRBV2 combines with J gene TRBJ2-3; 12 bases align to TRBD2. Germline-derived CDR1 and CDR2 are SNHLY and FYNNEI. V was clipped by 6 bases and J by 2 bases; unmatched bases: 6. The CDR3 length is 16 residues. CDR3: CASRFGLAGLTDTQYF. The CDR3 DNA is TGTGCCAGCAGATTCGGACTAGCGGGACTCACAGATACGCAGTATTTT.

The chain uses TRBV7-2 and TRBJ2-7; D not certain. V lost 2 bases and J 1 base, leaving 12 bases between the germline ends. CDR3 size: 15 residues. CDR1 and CDR2 (germline): SGHTA, FQGNSA. In nucleotides, the CDR3 is TGTGCCAGCAGCTTATTCATCGCAGGTTCCTACGAGCAGTACTTC. This translates into CASSLFIAGSYEQYF.

The chain couples TRBV24-1 to TRBJ2-7; a possible D gene is TRBD2 (6 bases). Trimming cost V 9 bases and J 7 bases, with 24 bases left between them. The length of the CDR3 is 15 residues. Looked up from germline, CDR1 is KGHDR and CDR2 is SFDVKD. CDR3 sequence reads: CATRGNGRTKDEQYF. CDR3 nucleotide sequence: TGTGCCACCCGGGGGAACGGGAGAACAAAGGATGAGCAGTACTTC.

The V and J genes are TRBV20-1 and TRBJ2-5; D is ambiguous. Germline values: CDR1 DFQATT, CDR2 SNEGSKA (reference sequence). The CDR3 has 15 residues. The V gene lost 3 bases and the J gene lost 2 bases, with 16 bases spanning the gap. This chain's CDR3 is CSASMLRGRQETQYF. CDR3 sequence (DNA): TGCAGTGCTAGCATGTTACGTGGGCGGCAAGAGACCCAGTACTTC.

The chain uses TRBV24-1 and TRBJ2-3; 13 nucleotides line up with TRBD2. The trim removed 7 bases at V and 5 bases at J, leaving 11 bases unmatched. Germline-derived CDR1 and CDR2 are KGHDR and SFDVKD. CDR3 length: 17 residues. CDR3: CATSDGTSGALGDTQYF. CDR3 nucleotides: TGTGCCACCAGCGATGGGACTAGCGGGGCTTTGGGAGATACGCAGTATTTT.

Concerning this clonotype: A read error may produce the germline difference seen at one junction end. CDR3 in amino acids: CACSQDPVQGREKLFF. CDR3 nucleotides: TGTGCCTGCAGCCAAGATCCCGTACAGGGGCGCGAAAAACTGTTTTTT. The chain employs TRBV14 and TRBJ1-4; 7 bases align to TRBD1. Germline V gene lookup returns CDR1 SGHDN and CDR2 FVKESK. The CDR3 spans 16 residues.

This clonotype appeared a few times. The chain has TRBV27 and TRBJ2-7, with a tentative D call TRBD1 (6 bases). V was pared by 3 bases and J by 4 bases, with 16 bases between. Germline V gene data show CDR1 as MNHEY and CDR2 as SMNVEV (reference sequence). The CDR3 extends over 15 amino acids. CDR3 sequence: CASSFRKNRVYEQYF. CDR3 sequence (DNA): TGTGCCAGCAGTTTCCGAAAAAACAGGGTTTACGAGCAGTACTTC.

This chain uses TRBV18 with TRBJ1-5; 9 bases map to TRBD1. V dropped 6 bases and J dropped 11; count of bases not matched to a gene: 8. This CDR3 contains 13 residues. Germline lookup yields CDR1 KGHSH and CDR2 LQKENI. This chain's CDR3 is CASSRDREGTQHF. Here the CDR3 DNA reads TGTGCCAGCTCCCGGGACAGGGAAGGAACCCAGCATTTT.

This chain joins TRBV7-6 and TRBJ2-4; TRBD2 is a possible D gene (5 bases). The V end was cut by 1 base, the J end by 13 bases, with 17 bases between. Per the germline V gene, CDR1 is SGHVS and CDR2 is FNYEAQ. The CDR3 is 14 amino acids. The CDR3 sequence: CASSLVLRAGEQYF. In DNA, the CDR3 is TGTGCCAGCAGCTTAGTCTTGAGGGCTGGGGAGCAGTACTTC.

The chain is built from TRBV28 and TRBJ2-5, with 8 bases lining up with TRBD2. Gene TRBJ2-4 matches the end of the DNA better, so the J call may be wrong. The germline gives CDR1 MDHEN, CDR2 SYDVKM. The CDR3 is 14 residues long. The chain's CDR3 is CATRPGRARDIQYF. As DNA, the CDR3 is TGTGCCACCCGGCCCGGGAGGGCCAGGGACATTCAGTACTTC.

This clonotype was observed a handful of times. This rearrangement joins TRBV29-1 to TRBJ2-1; 10 nucleotides line up with TRBD1. The CDR3 is 13 amino acids. The V segment lost 6 bases and the J segment 3 bases; nucleotides outside the gene matches: 2. Germline V lookup: CDR1 SQVTM, CDR2 ANQGSEA. The CDR3 is CSVRTGGYNEQFF. The CDR3 bases are TGCAGCGTCAGGACAGGGGGCTACAATGAGCAGTTCTTC.

This chain links TRBV20-1 with TRBJ1-5; unclear D gene. In germline, CDR1 is DFQATT, CDR2 SNEGSKA (reference sequence). The CDR3 runs to 15 residues. Deletions cut 0 bases from V and 0 bases from J, with 9 bases between. The CDR3 coding sequence is TGCAGTGCTAGAGATAACGAATATAGCAATCAGCCCCAGCATTTT. Protein product: CSARDNEYSNQPQHF.

This clonotype was counted between two and nine times. The V call is TRBV14, the J call TRBJ2-3, with D uncertain. The V gene lost 5 bases and the J gene lost 2 bases, with 14 bases spanning the gap. CDR1 and CDR2 from the germline V gene are SGHDN and FVKESK. The CDR3 length is 15 residues. CDR3 DNA sequence: TGTGCCAGCAGCGAAAGGGCTAGTTTCACAGATACGCAGTATTTT. Translation: CASSERASFTDTQYF. Complete variable domain (other parts from reference TRBV14 and TRBJ2-3): EAGVTQFPSHSVIEKGQTVTLRCDPISGHDNLYWYRRVMGKEIKFLLHFVKESKQDESGMPNNRFLAERTGGTYSTLKVQPAELEDSGVYFCASSERASFTDTQYFGPGTRLTVL.

This clonotype has a handful of counts. The chain recombines TRBV5-5 with TRBJ1-2; 8 bases line up with TRBD1. V shed 0 bases and J 2 bases; nucleotides not matched to a gene: 6. The CDR3 is 16 residues long. Germline CDR1 SGHKS, CDR2 YYEKEE (reference sequence). The CDR3 DNA sequence: TGTGCCAGCAGCTTGGCCCCAGACAGGGGAAACTATGGCTACACCTTC. It codes for CASSLAPDRGNYGYTF.

This chain links TRBV20-1 with TRBJ1-1; D is possibly TRBD1 (5 bases). The CDR3 loop spans 14 amino acids. Germline V gene lookup returns CDR1 DFQATT and CDR2 SNEGSKA (reference sequence). V shed 5 bases and J shed 0 bases, with 13 bases lying between them. The CDR3 reads CSAPPGPMNTEAFF. The CDR3 DNA reads TGCAGTGCTCCTCCGGGACCCATGAACACTGAAGCTTTCTTT.

The chain carries TRBV27 and TRBJ2-1; D tentatively reads TRBD1 or TRBD2 (7 bases each). V was pared by 6 bases and J by 4 bases, with 19 bases between. CDR1 and CDR2 from the germline V gene are MNHEY and SMNVEV (reference sequence). The CDR3 totals 16 residues. The CDR3 here is CASRGEGAQNYNEQFF. The CDR3 DNA is TGTGCCAGCAGGGGGGAGGGGGCGCAAAATTACAATGAGCAGTTCTTC.

The chain links TRBV11-2 to TRBJ1-1; D remains unclear. The CDR3 length is 12 residues. V lost 1 base and J lost 6, with 6 bases in between. CDR1 is SGHAT, CDR2 FQNNGV, per germline. The DNA of the CDR3 is TGTGCCAGCAGCTTAGTGAAGGCTGAAGCTTTCTTT. It is translated as CASSLVKAEAFF.